A single sample is the source of the 5 T cell receptor beta chains below, sequenced in a study of CD8+ T cells in alopecia areata. RNA was extracted and reverse transcribed into cDNA as the sequencing template. The assay was immunoSEQ multiplex PCR, and TCRdb's table has in-frame clones only and misses some. The sample has fewer than 200,000 clones, about 60% seen once. The sample's treatment: oral pan-JAK inhibitor, 5-10 mg twice daily. This material consisted of CD8+ T cells sorted from blood, taken at week 24, from a patient treated with tofacitinib. These receptors originate from a human donor with alopecia areata.

The CDR3 loop reads CALIAGELFF. The CDR3 DNA reads TGTGCCTTGATTGCCGGGGAGCTGTTTTTT. The rearrangement links TRBV30 to TRBJ2-2; D uncertain. The CDR3 consists of 10 residues. From germline, CDR1 is GTSNPN and CDR2 SVGIG (reference sequence). V was clipped by 7 bases and J by 6 bases, with 6 bases between them.

The chain uses TRBV19 and TRBJ2-7; 7 nucleotides line up with TRBD1. V lost 5 bases and J lost 2; bases outside the gene matches: 9. The CDR3 consists of 15 residues. The germline CDR1 and CDR2 sequences are LNHDA and SQIVND (reference sequence). CDR3 protein: CASSWSDRNTYEQYF. In nucleotides, the CDR3 is TGTGCCAGTAGTTGGTCGGACAGGAACACCTACGAGCAGTACTTC. The full variable domain, completed using reference TRBV19 and TRBJ2-7, is DGGITQSPKYLFRKEGQNVTLSCEQNLNHDAMYWYRQDPGQGLRLIYYSQIVNDFQKGDIAEGYSVSREKKESFPLTVTSAQKNPTAFYLCASSWSDRNTYEQYFGPGTRLTVT.

The chain employs TRBV7-2 and TRBJ2-2; no clear D gene. This CDR3 region has 11 residues. V was pared by 5 bases and J by 8 bases, with 6 bases between. Germline V gives CDR1 SGHTA, CDR2 FQGNSA. CDR3 sequence (DNA): TGTGCCAGCAGCCATGGGGGGGAGCTGTTTTTT. It yields the protein CASSHGGELFF.

This chain uses TRBV2 with TRBJ1-5, with 10 bases that match TRBD1. Per the germline V gene, CDR1 is SNHLY and CDR2 is FYNNEI. This CDR3 spans 14 amino acids. V gave up 6 bases and J gave up 7 bases; unmatched junction bases: 6. The CDR3 DNA reads TGTGCCAGCAGGGGGACAGGGGCGGGACAGCCCCAGCATTTT. Translation gives CASRGTGAGQPQHF.

V usage is TRBV7-2 and J usage is TRBJ2-3; 8 bases line up with TRBD2. The CDR3 contains 14 residues. CDR1 is SGHTA, CDR2 FQGNSA, per germline. V shed 6 bases and J 6 bases; nucleotides not matched to a gene: 8. The CDR3 is CASSRLRGVDTQYF. CDR3 coding DNA: TGTGCCAGCAGTCGTCTGCGGGGGGTCGATACGCAGTATTTT.